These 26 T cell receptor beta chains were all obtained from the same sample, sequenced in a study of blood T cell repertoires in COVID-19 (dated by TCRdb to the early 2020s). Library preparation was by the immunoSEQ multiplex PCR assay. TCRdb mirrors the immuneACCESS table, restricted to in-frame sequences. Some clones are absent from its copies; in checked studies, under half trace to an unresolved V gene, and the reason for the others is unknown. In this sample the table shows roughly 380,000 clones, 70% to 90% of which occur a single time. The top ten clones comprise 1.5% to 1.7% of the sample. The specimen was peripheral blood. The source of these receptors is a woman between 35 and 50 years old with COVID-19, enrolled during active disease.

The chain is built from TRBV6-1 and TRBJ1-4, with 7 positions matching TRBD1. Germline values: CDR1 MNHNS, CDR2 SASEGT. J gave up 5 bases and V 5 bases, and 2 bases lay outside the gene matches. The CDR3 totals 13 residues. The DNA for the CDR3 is TGTGCCAGCAGTCCGACAGGGAATGAAAAACTGTTTTTT. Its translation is CASSPTGNEKLFF.

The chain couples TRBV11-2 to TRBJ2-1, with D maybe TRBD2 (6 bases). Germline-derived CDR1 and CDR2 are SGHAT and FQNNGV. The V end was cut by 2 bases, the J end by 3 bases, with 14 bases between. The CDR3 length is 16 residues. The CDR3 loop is CASSLKLSSGYNEQFF. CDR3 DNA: TGTGCCAGCAGCTTAAAGCTGAGTAGCGGCTACAATGAGCAGTTCTTC.

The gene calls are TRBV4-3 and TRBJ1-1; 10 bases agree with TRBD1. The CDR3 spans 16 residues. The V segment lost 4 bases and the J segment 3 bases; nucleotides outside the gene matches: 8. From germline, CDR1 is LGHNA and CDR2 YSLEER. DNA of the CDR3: TGCGCCAGCAGCCGCGACAGGGGGCCCTTGGACACTGAAGCTTTCTTT. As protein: CASSRDRGPLDTEAFF.

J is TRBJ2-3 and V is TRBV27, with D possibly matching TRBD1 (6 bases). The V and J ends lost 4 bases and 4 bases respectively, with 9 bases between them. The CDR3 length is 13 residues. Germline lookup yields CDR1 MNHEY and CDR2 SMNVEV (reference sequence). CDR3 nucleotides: TGTGCCAGCAGTTACTACAGGGCAGATACGCAGTATTTT. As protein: CASSYYRADTQYF.

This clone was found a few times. This CDR3 is CASHFGTSGGGASYNEQFF. CDR3 DNA: TGCGCCAGCCATTTTGGGACTAGCGGGGGTGGGGCGTCCTACAATGAGCAGTTCTTC. The chain joins TRBV5-1 to TRBJ2-1; 14 bases map to TRBD2. Germline V gene sequence: CDR1 SGHRS, CDR2 YFSETQ. V shed 7 bases and J 1 base; nucleotides not matched to a gene: 13. This CDR3 is 19 amino acids long.

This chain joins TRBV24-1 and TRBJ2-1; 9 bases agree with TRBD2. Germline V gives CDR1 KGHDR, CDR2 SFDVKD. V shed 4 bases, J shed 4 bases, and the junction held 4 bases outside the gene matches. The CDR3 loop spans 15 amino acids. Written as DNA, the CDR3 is TGTGCCACCAGTGACGGACTAGCGAATTACAATGAGCAGTTCTTC. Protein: CATSDGLANYNEQFF.

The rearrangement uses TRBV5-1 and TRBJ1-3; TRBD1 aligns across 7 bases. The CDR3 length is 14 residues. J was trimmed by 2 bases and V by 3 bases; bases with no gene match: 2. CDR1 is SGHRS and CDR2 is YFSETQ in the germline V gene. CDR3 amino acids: CASSSRGPGNTIYF. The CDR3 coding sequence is TGCGCCAGCAGCTCAAGGGGGCCTGGAAACACCATATATTTT.

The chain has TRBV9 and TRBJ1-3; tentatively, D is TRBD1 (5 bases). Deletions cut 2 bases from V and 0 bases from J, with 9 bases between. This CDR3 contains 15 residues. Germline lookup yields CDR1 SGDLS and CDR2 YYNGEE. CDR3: CASSVDRLSGNTIYF. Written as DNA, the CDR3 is TGTGCCAGCAGCGTCGACAGACTCTCTGGAAACACCATATATTTT.

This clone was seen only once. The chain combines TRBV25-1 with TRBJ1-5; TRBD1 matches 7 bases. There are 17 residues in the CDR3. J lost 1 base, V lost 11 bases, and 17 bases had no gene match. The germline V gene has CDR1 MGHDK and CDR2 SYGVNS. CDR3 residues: CALSAPTGKESNQPQHF. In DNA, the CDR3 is TGTGCCCTTTCAGCCCCGACAGGGAAGGAAAGCAATCAGCCCCAGCATTTT.

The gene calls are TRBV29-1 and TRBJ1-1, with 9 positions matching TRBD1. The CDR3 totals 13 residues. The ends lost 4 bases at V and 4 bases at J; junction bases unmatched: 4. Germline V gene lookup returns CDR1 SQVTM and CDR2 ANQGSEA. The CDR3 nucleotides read TGCAGCGTTGGGACAGGGGTGGGCACTGAAGCTTTCTTT. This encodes CSVGTGVGTEAFF.

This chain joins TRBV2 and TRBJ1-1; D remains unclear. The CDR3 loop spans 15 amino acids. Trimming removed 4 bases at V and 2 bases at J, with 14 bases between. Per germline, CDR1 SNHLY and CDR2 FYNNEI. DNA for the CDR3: TGTGCCAGCAGTGGAGGAGGTATGGGAAACACTGAAGCTTTCTTT. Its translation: CASSGGGMGNTEAFF.

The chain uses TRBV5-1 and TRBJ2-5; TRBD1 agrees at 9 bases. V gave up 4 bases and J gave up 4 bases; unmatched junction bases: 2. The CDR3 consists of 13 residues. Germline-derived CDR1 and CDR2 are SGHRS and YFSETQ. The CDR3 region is CASSLTGGETQYF. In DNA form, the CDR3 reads TGCGCCAGCAGCCTGACAGGGGGAGAGACCCAGTACTTC.

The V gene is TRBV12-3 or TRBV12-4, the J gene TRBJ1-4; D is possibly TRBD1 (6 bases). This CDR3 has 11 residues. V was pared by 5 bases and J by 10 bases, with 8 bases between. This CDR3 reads CASSPQGKLFF. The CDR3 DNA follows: TGTGCCAGCAGTCCACAGGGAAAACTGTTTTTT.

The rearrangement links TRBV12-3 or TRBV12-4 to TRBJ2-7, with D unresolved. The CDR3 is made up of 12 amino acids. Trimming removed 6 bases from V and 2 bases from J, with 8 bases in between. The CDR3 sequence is CASRAGTYEQYF. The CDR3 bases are TGTGCCAGCAGGGCAGGAACCTACGAGCAGTACTTC.

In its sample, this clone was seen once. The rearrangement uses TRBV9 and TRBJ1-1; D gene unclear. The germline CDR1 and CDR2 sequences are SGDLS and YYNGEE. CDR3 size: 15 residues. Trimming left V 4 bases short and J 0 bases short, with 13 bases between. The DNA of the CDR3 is TGTGCCAGCAGCCCCCGTCGGGAGATGAACACTGAAGCTTTCTTT. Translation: CASSPRREMNTEAFF.

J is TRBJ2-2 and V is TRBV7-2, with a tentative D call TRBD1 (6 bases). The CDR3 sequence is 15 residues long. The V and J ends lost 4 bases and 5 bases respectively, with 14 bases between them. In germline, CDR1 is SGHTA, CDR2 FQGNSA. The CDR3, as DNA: TGTGCCAGCAGCTCACAGGGTAAGAAAACCGGGGAGCTGTTTTTT. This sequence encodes CASSSQGKKTGELFF.

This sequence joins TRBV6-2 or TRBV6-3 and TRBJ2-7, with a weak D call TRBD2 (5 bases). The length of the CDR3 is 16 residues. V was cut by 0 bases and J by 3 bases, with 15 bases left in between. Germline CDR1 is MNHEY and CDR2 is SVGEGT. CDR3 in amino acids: CASSYSKGGPSYEQYF. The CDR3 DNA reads TGTGCCAGCAGTTACTCGAAAGGAGGACCGAGCTACGAGCAGTACTTC.

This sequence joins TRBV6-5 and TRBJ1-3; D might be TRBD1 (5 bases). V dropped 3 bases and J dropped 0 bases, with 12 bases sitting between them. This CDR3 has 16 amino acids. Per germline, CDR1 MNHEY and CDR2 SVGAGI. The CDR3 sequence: CASSYGGRNSGNTIYF. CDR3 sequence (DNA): TGTGCCAGCAGTTATGGGGGGAGAAACTCTGGAAACACCATATATTTT.

CDR3 coding DNA: TGTGCCAGCGTTCTTTCGGGTGTTAGGGAAAAACTGTTTTTT. Translation: CASVLSGVREKLFF. This chain joins TRBV28 and TRBJ1-4; no reliable D call. With 8 bases removed from V and 8 bases from J, the gap between germline ends came to 18 bases. The germline V gene has CDR1 MDHEN and CDR2 SYDVKM. The CDR3 consists of 14 residues.

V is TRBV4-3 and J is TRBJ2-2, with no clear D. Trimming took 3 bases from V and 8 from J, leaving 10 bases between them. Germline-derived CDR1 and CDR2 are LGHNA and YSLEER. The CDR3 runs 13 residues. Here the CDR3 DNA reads TGCGCCAGCAGCCATCTCCGAGAGGGGGAGCTGTTTTTT. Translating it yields CASSHLREGELFF.

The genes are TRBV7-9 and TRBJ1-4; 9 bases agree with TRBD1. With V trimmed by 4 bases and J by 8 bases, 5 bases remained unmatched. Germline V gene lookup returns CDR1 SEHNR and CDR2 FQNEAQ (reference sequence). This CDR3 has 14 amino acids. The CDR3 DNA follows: TGTGCCAGCAGCTCCCGACAGGGGGGGGAAAAACTGTTTTTT. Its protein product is CASSSRQGGEKLFF.

The CDR3 DNA follows: TGCAGCGTTGCTCGCGGGGGGGAAAAACTGTTTTTT. This gives the protein CSVARGGEKLFF. The chain employs TRBV29-1 and TRBJ1-4, with D perhaps TRBD1 (5 bases). The CDR3 loop spans 12 amino acids. The V and J ends lost 4 bases and 8 bases respectively, with 11 bases between them. Per the germline V gene, CDR1 is SQVTM and CDR2 is ANQGSEA.

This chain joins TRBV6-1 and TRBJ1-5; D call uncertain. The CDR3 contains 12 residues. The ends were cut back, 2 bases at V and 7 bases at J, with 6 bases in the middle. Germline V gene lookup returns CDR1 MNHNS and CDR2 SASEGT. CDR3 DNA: TGTGCCAGCAGTGAATTTGTACAGCCCCAGCATTTT. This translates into CASSEFVQPQHF.

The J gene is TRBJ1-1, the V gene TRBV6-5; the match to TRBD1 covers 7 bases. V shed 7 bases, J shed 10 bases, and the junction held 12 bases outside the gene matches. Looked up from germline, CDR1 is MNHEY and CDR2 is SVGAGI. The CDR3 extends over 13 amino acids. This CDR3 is CASKTRGYRGAFF. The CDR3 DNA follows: TGTGCCAGCAAAACTCGGGGGTACAGGGGAGCTTTCTTT.

Written as DNA, the CDR3 is TGTGCCAGCAGCTTAGCGTTCGCAGGGGATACGCAGTATTTT. Protein: CASSLAFAGDTQYF. V and J are TRBV7-9 and TRBJ2-3; weak D call: TRBD1 (5 bases). The CDR3 consists of 14 residues. The V end was cut by 0 bases, the J end by 6 bases, with 10 bases between. Germline assignment: CDR1 SEHNR and CDR2 FQNEAQ (reference sequence). The full variable domain, completed using reference TRBV7-9 and TRBJ2-3, is DTGVSQNPRHKITKRGQNVTFRCDPISEHNRLYWYRQTLGQGPEFLTYFQNEAQLEKSRLLSDRFSAERPKGSFSTLEIQRTEQGDSAMYLCASSLAFAGDTQYFGPGTRLTVL.

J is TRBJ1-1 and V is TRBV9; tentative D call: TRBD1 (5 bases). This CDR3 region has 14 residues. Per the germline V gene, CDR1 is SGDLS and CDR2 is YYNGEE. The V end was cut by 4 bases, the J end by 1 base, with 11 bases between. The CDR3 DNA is TGTGCCAGCAGCAACCTAACAGGGAACACTGAAGCTTTCTTT. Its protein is CASSNLTGNTEAFF.